This T cell receptor (beta chain) was recorded in a study of control samples from healthy donors and cancer patients. Germline V gene sequence: CDR1 LGHNA, CDR2 YNFKEQ. CDR3 length equals 13 residues. V lost 0 bases to trimming and J lost 12 bases, with 9 bases between them. Libraries were prepared by immunoSEQ multiplex PCR; TCRdb keeps only in-frame clonotypes and omits some of them. The sample includes approximately 53,000 clones, less than 95% seen only once; the top ten take about 0.91%. This clone was seen more than once but under ten times. The rearrangement links TRBV4-2 to TRBJ1-6; D gene unclear. The TCR was taken from a man aged 30-40 years with colorectal cancer. Sequencing was carried out using PBMCs. The CDR3 DNA follows: TGTGCCAGCAGCCAAGATGTCCGATTACCCCTCCACTTT. It translates to CASSQDVRLPLHF.